This T cell receptor (beta chain) was recovered during a study of shared clonotypes between healthy human individuals (dated by TCRdb to 2020 to 2021). Turning to the overall study: Three men and a couple of women, aged 18 to 49 years, made up the cohort. For each donor, CD4 naive and CD4 memory were each run on three plates, CD8 naive on two plates, and CD8 memory on one plate. To estimate repertoire size and how much clonotype sharing occurs between individuals, the study deeply sequenced the blood TCR repertoires of 5 or 6 healthy adults. Different laboratories and diverse techniques were used to prepare libraries and sequence TCR repertoires, to increase sequencing depth and limit assay-specific biases. Per donor, leukapheresis produced somewhere between about 0.85 and 10 billion PBMCs.

The CDR3 measures 14 amino acids from cysteine to phenylalanine. Only the CDR3 DNA is retained, 42 bases long and in frame from the first base. V is clipped by 3 bases and J by 4 bases, and the sequence between their germline boundaries is 12 bases long. CDR1 and CDR2 were assigned from the germline V gene (reference sequence) as SEHNR and FQNEAQ. Study-wide findings and limitations: Sampling was restricted to blood, and TCR repertoires in tissues likely differ from the TCR repertoires found in blood. Rarefaction of sorted-subset datasets indicated incomplete sequencing despite the large sequencing depth. Compared with non-shared clonotypes, clonotypes shared by all four sorted-subset donors had higher generation probabilities. Across four donors, approximately 5% of naive CD4, approximately 3.6% of naive CD8, 2% to 2.5% of memory CD4, and approximately 0.4% of memory CD8 clonotypes were shared. Because the study included a small number of donors, the genetic and exposure-history diversity represented was limited. Pairwise subsampling indicated that sequencing depth was expected to affect the degree of clonotype sharing among donors. Naive subsets generally had larger estimated clonotype richness than memory subsets.

Worth noting for this clone: Its recognized antigen is unknown. No much larger clone exists at a distance of one base, and base qualities are not known.

Using the deep immunoSEQ assay, TCR CDR3 regions were amplified from genomic DNA by multiplex PCR. Extracted genomic DNA from each cell subset was distributed evenly across all wells of several immunoSEQ 96-well plates, and each plate was treated as a replicate. For sorted subsets, each replicate PCR was loaded with 200 ng genomic DNA, equivalent to about 30,000 T cell genomes. Purified libraries were quantified with a Qubit 3.0 fluorometer, sized on a Bioanalyzer 2100, and re-quantified with the KAPA Library Quantification kit. Every immunoSEQ 96-well plate was sequenced on a dedicated single-read 150-cycle Illumina NextSeq 550 flow cell. The authors processed their data as follows. The immunoSEQ output contained only junctional sequences without quality scores, so filtering could not match that applied to full-length reads. To assign V/J genes and CDR3, sequences were annotated against IMGT germline references using PyIR, a Python wrapper for IgBLAST v1.9. Reads with weak V/J assignments (E-value above 1e-6), missing CDR3, stop codons, out-of-frame junctions, or ambiguous translated residues were removed. V3J clonotypes were defined as sequences sharing an identical inferred V gene, J gene, and CDR3 amino acid sequence. Percentage overlap between repertoires was computed as shared unique clonotypes divided by the size of the smaller repertoire. Richness of each repertoire was evaluated using RTK rarefaction, the Chao1 estimator, and Recon v2.1 estimates of unobserved clonotypes. Generation probabilities were computed with OLGA for all TCRbeta clonotypes obtained by the gDNA method from several donors. Held by TCRdb, this immuneACCESS table contains in-frame sequences only and omits some clones. Under half of the omission traces to an unresolved V gene where checked; the cause of the rest is unknown. V, J and clone size derive from that table, while D and trimming were established from the DNA sequence. The sample profile shows roughly 2.1 million clones; about 93% of them were found once. Under 2% of the sample is taken by the ten largest.

CD8 naive samples were CD45RO-negative cells positively selected for CCR7, giving a CD45RA+CCR7+ population that excluded TemRA cells. The donors were healthy, HIV-negative adults with no recently reported acute infections or vaccinations. Every donor was a Caucasian adult residing in Nashville, Tennessee, USA. After blood collection by leukapheresis, PBMCs were isolated using Ficoll-Histopaque density gradient centrifugation and then cryopreserved in the vapor phase of liquid nitrogen. Analytical flow cytometry was used to check the purity and quantity of each magnetically sorted T cell population. Genomic DNA was isolated from every sorted fraction and measured by UV absorbance on a Nanodrop 2000c.

Sequencing used naive CD8+ T cells from PBMCs. The intended sense of this specimen's cell subset or site label: CD45RA+CCR7+. The TCR originated in a man between 18 and 29 years old in good health. Some clones in this sample may be carry-over from other donors' samples. The chain was built from TRBV7-9 and TRBJ1-2; confidence is insufficient to name the D gene. The nucleotide sequence reads as follows: TGTGCCAGCAGCTTGAACTCCGCTTTCTATGGCTACACCTTC. Its protein is CASSLNSAFYGYTF.